This T cell receptor (beta chain) was sequenced for a study of beta chain features in type 1 diabetes. Overall study results and limits: TCRB CDR3s from Type 1 diabetes patients were moderately but significantly shorter in all four CD4+ subsets.

CDR3 length: 12 amino acids. The ends lost 7 bases at V and 5 bases at J; junction bases unmatched: 8. The germline gives CDR1 SQVTM, CDR2 ANQGSEA. TCRB transcripts that were expressed got sequenced, as all of the isolated RNA had been reverse transcribed. Here immunoSEQ multiplex PCR was the method, and the copy in TCRdb shows in-frame clones only, minus some. The table records more than 250,000 clones, over 11% of them present only once. Of note for this clone: Its antigen remains unknown.

Sequencing was done on a sample of naive CD4+ T cells from blood. The receptor's source is a man in his thirties or forties with type 1 diabetes. The rearrangement links TRBV29-1 to TRBJ2-7, with TRBD2 matching over 7 bases. The CDR3 region is CSGGGSADEQYF. For the CDR3, the DNA is TGCAGCGGGGGGGGTTCGGCTGACGAGCAGTACTTC.